One and the same sample provided the 10 T cell receptor beta chains below, sequenced in a study of shared clonotypes between healthy human individuals. TCRdb's copy holds only in-frame clones and misses some; the assay was immunoSEQ multiplex PCR. Of about 600,000 clones in the sample, around 97% were seen once. What was sequenced was naive CD4+ T cells sorted from blood. The subset here: CD45RA+ positively selected. The receptor source for this set is a woman aged 25 to 39 in good health.

This clone occurred once. The rearrangement uses TRBV4-1 and TRBJ2-5, with TRBD1 matching over 8 bases. V trimming: 4 bases; J trimming: 4 bases; junction bases outside the gene matches: 2. CDR1 is MGHRA and CDR2 is YSYEKL in the germline V gene. The CDR3 is 13 residues long. This CDR3 is CASSLGQGETQYF. Here the CDR3 DNA reads TGCGCCAGCAGCCTTGGACAGGGAGAGACCCAGTACTTC.

The J gene is TRBJ1-1, the V gene TRBV7-9; D gene ambiguous. Trimming shortened V by 5 bases and J by 3 bases, and 7 bases separated the two germline ends. Germline V CDR1 and CDR2: SEHNR, FQNEAQ (reference sequence). The CDR3 has 12 residues. The CDR3 nucleotides are TGTGCCAGCAGCCCCAGCTACACTGAAGCTTTCTTT. Translating it yields CASSPSYTEAFF.

The chain carries TRBV10-1 and TRBJ1-1; D not certain. The CDR3 covers 15 residues. Germline CDR1 and CDR2: WNHNN and SYGVQD (reference sequence). The V end lost 3 bases, the J end lost 3 bases, and 14 bases lay between the germline ends. This CDR3 is CASSDSGSPYTEAFF. CDR3 nucleotide sequence: TGCGCCAGCAGTGATTCAGGTTCTCCCTACACTGAAGCTTTCTTT.

Written as DNA, the CDR3 is TGTGCCAGCAGTGACGGACAGGGCAGGGGCTACACCTTC. Translated: CASSDGQGRGYTF. The chain combines TRBV6-1 with TRBJ1-2; 8 positions agree with TRBD1. Germline V gives CDR1 MNHNS, CDR2 SASEGT. J lost 8 bases, V lost 3 bases, and 5 bases had no gene match. The CDR3 is 13 residues long.

This sequence joins TRBV11-2 and TRBJ2-6, with TRBD2 as a possible D gene (5 bases). V was clipped by 0 bases and J by 4 bases, with 16 bases between them. The germline gives CDR1 SGHAT, CDR2 FQNNGV. This CDR3 contains 18 residues. This CDR3 reads CASSLDLIAGLGANVLTF. The CDR3 bases are TGTGCCAGCAGCTTAGATCTAATTGCGGGTTTGGGGGCCAACGTCCTGACTTTC.

V is TRBV28 and J is TRBJ2-5; the match to TRBD1 covers 8 bases. The CDR3 is 16 residues long. Germline V gives CDR1 MDHEN, CDR2 SYDVKM. V lost 6 bases, J lost 5 bases, and 14 bases stayed unmatched. The CDR3: CASSLPLQGVGETQYF. The CDR3 bases are TGTGCCAGCAGCTTACCCCTACAGGGGGTCGGGGAGACCCAGTACTTC.

The chain combines TRBV11-2 with TRBJ2-3; 7 bases align to TRBD2. Germline trimming cut 0 bases from V and 0 bases from J; bases unmatched to any gene: 9. Germline V gene data show CDR1 as SGHAT and CDR2 as FQNNGV. This CDR3 has 18 amino acids. The CDR3 here is CASSLDRRGWRSTDTQYF. CDR3 sequence (DNA): TGTGCCAGCAGCTTAGATCGGCGGGGGTGGAGAAGCACAGATACGCAGTATTTT.

The chain recombines TRBV19 with TRBJ2-7; D remains ambiguous. CDR3 length equals 15 residues. Germline loops: CDR1 LNHDA, CDR2 SQIVND (reference sequence). Trimming cost V 3 bases and J 2 bases, with 14 bases left between them. The CDR3 DNA follows: TGTGCCAGTAGTATCGGTCCTCTCCCCCCCTACGAGCAGTACTTC. Protein sequence: CASSIGPLPPYEQYF.

The rearrangement uses TRBV28 and TRBJ2-3, with D unclear. The CDR3 has 14 amino acids. The germline V gene has CDR1 MDHEN and CDR2 SYDVKM. With 7 bases removed from V and 7 bases from J, the gap between germline ends came to 18 bases. CDR3: CASTAGAPSNTQYF. DNA of the CDR3: TGTGCCAGCACGGCTGGTGCCCCCTCGAATACGCAGTATTTT.

The chain is built from TRBV28 and TRBJ2-3, with TRBD2 matching 8 bases. CDR1 and CDR2 (germline): MDHEN, SYDVKM. V lost 11 bases, J lost 4 bases, and 8 bases stayed unmatched. CDR3 length: 13 residues. The CDR3 spells CAGRTSSSDTQYF. The CDR3 coding sequence is TGTGCCGGAAGGACTAGCTCCTCAGATACGCAGTATTTT.